These 8 T cell receptor beta chains came from one sample sequenced in a study of response to subunit inactivated influenza vaccine. One entry per CDR3 protein results from TCRdb running MiXCR on the RT-PCR reads. There are hundreds of thousands of distinct CDR3 sequences in the sample; over 9% occur only once, and approximately 8.3% lies in the top ten. The starting material was non-naive T cells sorted from PBMCs, obtained 14 days before vaccination. These receptors all stem from a man in his fifties or sixties who received an inactivated influenza vaccine.

This clonotype showed up many times. The chain combines TRBV9 with TRBJ1-2; TRBD1 aligns across 8 bases. The CDR3 is 15 amino acids. Germline V gives CDR1 SGDLS, CDR2 YYNGEE. Unmatched junction bases numbered 7, after V lost 2 bases and J lost 4 bases. The CDR3 DNA reads TGTGCCAGCAGCGTCCAAACAGGGGGACCCTATGGCTACACCTTC. This sequence encodes CASSVQTGGPYGYTF.

At least ten counts were recorded for this clonotype. This chain links TRBV7-2 with TRBJ2-7; D unresolved. Trimming took off 0 bases at V and 3 bases at J, with 9 bases between the two ends. The CDR3 extends over 14 amino acids. Germline CDR1 SGHTA, CDR2 FQGNSA. As DNA, the CDR3 is TGTGCCAGCAGCTTAGCGAGAACGGGCTACGAGCAGTACTTC. Translated: CASSLARTGYEQYF. Together with reference TRBV7-2 and TRBJ2-7, the CDR3 gives the full variable domain: GAGVSQSPSNKVTEKGKDVELRCDPISGHTALYWYRQSLGQGLEFLIYFQGNSAPDKSGLPSDRFSAERTGGSVSTLTIQRTQQEDSAVYLCASSLARTGYEQYFGPGTRLTVT.

In this sample, this clonotype turned up many times. The J gene is TRBJ2-1, the V gene TRBV5-5; 10 nucleotides agree with TRBD2. The CDR3 covers 15 residues. J lost 7 bases, V lost 4 bases, and 8 bases had no gene match. Germline CDR1 SGHKS, CDR2 YYEKEE (reference sequence). The CDR3: CASSVSGGPVNEQFF. DNA of the CDR3: TGTGCCAGCAGCGTTAGCGGGGGGCCCGTAAATGAGCAGTTCTTC.

This clonotype was detected only a few times. The V gene is TRBV4-1, the J gene TRBJ2-5, with 7 bases that match TRBD2. Germline trimming cut 0 bases from V and 3 bases from J; bases unmatched to any gene: 4. The CDR3 totals 15 residues. Germline CDR1 is MGHRA and CDR2 is YSYEKL. CDR3: CASSQDKSGKETQYF. The CDR3 nucleotides read TGCGCCAGCAGCCAAGACAAGAGCGGGAAAGAGACCCAGTACTTC.

The count of this clonotype is one. The rearrangement uses TRBV29-1 and TRBJ2-7, with 9 bases fitting TRBD1. The CDR3 has 13 residues. Unmatched junction bases numbered 7, after V lost 7 bases and J lost 3 bases. CDR1 is SQVTM and CDR2 is ANQGSEA in the germline V gene. The CDR3: CSEKGQGVYEQYF. CDR3 coding DNA: TGCAGCGAAAAGGGACAGGGAGTCTACGAGCAGTACTTC.

This clonotype was observed many times. The chain has TRBV4-1 and TRBJ2-2; unclear D gene. The CDR3 has 14 residues. From germline, CDR1 is MGHRA and CDR2 YSYEKL. Trimming pared 1 base from V and 2 bases from J, leaving 5 bases between. In DNA, the CDR3 is TGCGCCAGCAGCCAAGGGTTCAACACCGGGGAGCTGTTTTTT. Residues: CASSQGFNTGELFF.

In this sample, this clonotype turned up a few times. V and J are TRBV12-3 or TRBV12-4 and TRBJ1-1, with 7 bases that match TRBD1. The V segment lost 4 bases and the J segment 0 bases; nucleotides outside the gene matches: 2. This CDR3 spans 14 amino acids. As DNA, the CDR3 is TGTGCCAGCAGTTGGGGACAGATGAACACTGAAGCTTTCTTT. Translated, it gives CASSWGQMNTEAFF.

J is TRBJ2-1 and V is TRBV3-1, with TRBD1 as a possible D gene (5 bases). Germline V gene data show CDR1 as LGHDT and CDR2 as YNNKEL (reference sequence). The V end was cut by 3 bases, the J end by 8 bases, with 14 bases between. This CDR3 comprises 14 residues. The CDR3 here is CASSQWGLLDEQFF. CDR3 nucleotide sequence: TGTGCCAGCAGCCAGTGGGGCCTTTTGGATGAGCAGTTCTTC.